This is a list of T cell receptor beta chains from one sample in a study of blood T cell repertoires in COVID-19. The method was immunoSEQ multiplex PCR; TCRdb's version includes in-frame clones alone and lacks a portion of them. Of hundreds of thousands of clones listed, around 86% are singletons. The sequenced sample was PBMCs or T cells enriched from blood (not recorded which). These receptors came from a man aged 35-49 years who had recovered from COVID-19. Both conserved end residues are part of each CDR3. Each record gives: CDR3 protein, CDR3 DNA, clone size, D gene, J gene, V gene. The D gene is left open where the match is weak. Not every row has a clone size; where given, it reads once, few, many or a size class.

CDR3 protein: CATSRDLAGGFRGYTF
CDR3 DNA: TGTGCCACCAGCAGAGATCTTGCAGGGGGCTTTCGTGGCTACACCTTC
clone size: NA
D gene: TRBD1
J gene: TRBJ1-2
V gene: TRBV15

CDR3 protein: CASSPTGLTEAFF
CDR3 DNA: TGTGCCAGCAGCCCAACAGGGCTCACTGAAGCTTTCTTT
clone size: once
D gene: NA
J gene: TRBJ1-1
V gene: TRBV7-3

CDR3 protein: CASSLNSGGYTGELFF
CDR3 DNA: TGTGCCAGCAGCTTAAACTCAGGGGGGTACACCGGGGAGCTGTTTTTT
clone size: few
D gene: NA
J gene: TRBJ2-2
V gene: TRBV11-2

CDR3 protein: CASSAGVDNSPLHF
CDR3 DNA: TGTGCCAGTAGTGCGGGAGTCGATAATTCACCCCTCCACTTT
clone size: NA
D gene: NA
J gene: TRBJ1-6
V gene: TRBV19

CDR3 protein: CASSQDAVPGQGRTYEQYF
CDR3 DNA: TGTGCCAGCAGCCAAGATGCGGTTCCGGGACAGGGTCGGACCTACGAGCAGTACTTC
clone size: NA
D gene: TRBD1
J gene: TRBJ2-7
V gene: TRBV4-2

CDR3 protein: CASSLPGGRDNEQFF
CDR3 DNA: TGTGCCAGCAGCTTACCGGGAGGCCGAGACAATGAGCAGTTCTTC
clone size: NA
D gene: TRBD2
J gene: TRBJ2-1
V gene: TRBV7-9

CDR3 protein: CASSSQGTVTDTQYF
CDR3 DNA: TGTGCCAGCAGCTCCCAGGGGACAGTCACAGATACGCAGTATTTT
clone size: NA
D gene: TRBD1
J gene: TRBJ2-3
V gene: TRBV11-3

CDR3 protein: CASSFTNYGYTF
CDR3 DNA: TGTGCCAGCAGCTTCACTAACTATGGCTACACCTTC
clone size: few
D gene: NA
J gene: TRBJ1-2
V gene: TRBV7-2

CDR3 protein: CASSQGEGVLGYTF
CDR3 DNA: TGCGCCAGCAGCCAAGGGGAAGGGGTGTTGGGCTACACCTTC
clone size: NA
D gene: NA
J gene: TRBJ1-2
V gene: TRBV4-1

CDR3 protein: CASSQGLSEGQYF
CDR3 DNA: TGCGCCAGCAGCCAAGGACTGTCGGAAGGGCAGTACTTC
clone size: NA
D gene: NA
J gene: TRBJ2-7
V gene: TRBV4-1

CDR3 protein: CASSFRTGVYEQYF
CDR3 DNA: TGTGCCAGCAGCTTTCGGACAGGGGTCTACGAGCAGTACTTC
clone size: NA
D gene: TRBD1
J gene: TRBJ2-7
V gene: TRBV7-9

CDR3 protein: CASSVKGGEAFF
CDR3 DNA: TGTGCCAGCAGTGTTAAAGGGGGCGAAGCTTTCTTT
clone size: few
D gene: TRBD1
J gene: TRBJ1-1
V gene: TRBV28

CDR3 protein: CASSLEEGENEKLFF
CDR3 DNA: TGTGCCAGCAGCTTGGAAGAGGGGGAGAATGAAAAACTGTTTTTT
clone size: NA
D gene: NA
J gene: TRBJ1-4
V gene: TRBV5-5

CDR3 protein: CASIGPPGWEPQHF
CDR3 DNA: TGTGCCAGTATTGGACCACCGGGGTGGGAGCCCCAGCATTTT
clone size: NA
D gene: NA
J gene: TRBJ1-5
V gene: TRBV19

CDR3 protein: CASRRADSSNQPQHF
CDR3 DNA: TGTGCCAGCAGGCGAGCCGACAGTAGCAATCAGCCCCAGCATTTT
clone size: NA
D gene: NA
J gene: TRBJ1-5
V gene: TRBV6-4

CDR3 protein: CASSYAGQGALVYGYTF
CDR3 DNA: TGTGCCAGCAGTTACGCGGGACAGGGGGCACTAGTCTATGGCTACACCTTC
clone size: NA
D gene: TRBD1
J gene: TRBJ1-2
V gene: TRBV6-2/TRBV6-3